The 16 T cell receptor beta chains in this list originate from one sample, sequenced in a study of vaccination effects on CD4 cells after COVID-19. TCRdb's copy holds only in-frame clones and misses some; the assay was immunoSEQ multiplex PCR. The sample has 73,000 or so clones, over 70% seen once; the top ten hold 10%. These TCRs are of unknown antigen specificity. Before any sequencing was done, the ViraFEST assay used viral peptide pools to expand antigen-specific CD4+ T cells. Isolation of CD4+ T cells took place after around 10 days of culture. Nobody among the vaccine recipients had prior SARS-CoV-2 infection (nucleocapsid antibodies were negative). The sequenced sample was CD4+ T cells from PBMCs cultured with SARS-CoV-2 spike peptides, obtained before COVID-19 vaccination. Receptors originate from a human donor who received a COVID-19 vaccine.

This sequence joins TRBV4-1 and TRBJ1-6; 8 positions agree with TRBD1. CDR3 length: 20 residues. Trimming took 1 base from V and 0 from J; bases not matched to a gene: 11. Germline V gene data show CDR1 as MGHRA and CDR2 as YSYEKL. DNA of the CDR3: TGCGCCAGCAGCCAAGGGTCGGTGGGACAGGCGAGCTCCTATAATTCACCCCTCCACTTT. Amino acid sequence: CASSQGSVGQASSYNSPLHF.

The rearrangement joins TRBV7-3 to TRBJ2-3; perhaps TRBD1 as D (6 bases). Trimming removed 4 bases at V and 2 bases at J, with 16 bases between. The CDR3 runs 16 residues. CDR1 and CDR2 from the germline V gene are SGHTA and FQGTGA. CDR3: CASSYAPGVNTDTQYF. DNA for the CDR3: TGTGCCAGCAGCTACGCGCCAGGGGTTAACACAGATACGCAGTATTTT.

In its sample, this clone ranks as medium-sized. The V call is TRBV18, the J call TRBJ2-3; 8 bases match TRBD2. J gave up 2 bases and V 1 base, and 5 bases lay outside the gene matches. There are 16 residues in the CDR3. Germline V CDR1 and CDR2: KGHSH, LQKENI. CDR3 region: CASSPQTSGYTDTQYF. The DNA of the CDR3 is TGTGCCAGCTCACCACAAACTAGCGGATACACAGATACGCAGTATTTT. Supplemented by reference TRBV18 and TRBJ2-3, the full variable domain reads NAGVMQNPRHLVRRRGQEARLRCSPMKGHSHVYWYRQLPEEGLKFMVYLQKENIIDESGMPKERFSAEFPKEGPSILRIQQVVRGDSAAYFCASSPQTSGYTDTQYFGPGTRLTVL.

The chain combines TRBV19 with TRBJ2-1, with TRBD2 identical over 13 bases. Germline loops: CDR1 LNHDA, CDR2 SQIVND (reference sequence). J gave up 9 bases and V 5 bases, and 10 bases lay outside the gene matches. This CDR3 has 16 residues. The CDR3 sequence: CASSSRTSGGKSEQFF. The CDR3 coding sequence is TGTGCCAGTAGTTCCCGGACTAGCGGGGGAAAATCTGAGCAGTTCTTC.

The chain couples TRBV6-5 to TRBJ1-3; no definite D call. Germline loops: CDR1 MNHEY, CDR2 SVGAGI. Trimming left V 9 bases short and J 0 bases short, with 6 bases between. The CDR3 sequence is 12 residues long. CDR3 amino acids: CASAGSGNTIYF. CDR3 DNA sequence: TGTGCCAGTGCGGGCTCTGGAAACACCATATATTTT.

This rearrangement joins TRBV28 to TRBJ1-4; 7 bases match TRBD1. In germline, CDR1 is MDHEN, CDR2 SYDVKM. The CDR3 is 13 residues long. The junction had 5 bases not matched to a gene; V was cut back by 5 bases and J by 8 bases. CDR3 protein: CASSDRVPEKLFF. The CDR3 region has the DNA TGTGCCAGCAGTGACAGGGTCCCGGAAAAACTGTTTTTT. Using reference TRBV28 and TRBJ1-4 for the parts outside the CDR3, the full variable domain is DVKVTQSSRYLVKRTGEKVFLECVQDMDHENMFWYRQDPGLGLRLIYFSYDVKMKEKGDIPEGYSVSREKKERFSLILESASTNQTSMYLCASSDRVPEKLFFGSGTQLSVL.

The chain is built from TRBV24-1 and TRBJ2-2; 7 bases align to TRBD2. V lost 3 bases, J lost 5 bases, and 5 bases stayed unmatched. CDR3 length: 15 residues. CDR1 and CDR2 (germline): KGHDR, SFDVKD. The CDR3 loop reads CATSDPVGGTGELFF. Here the CDR3 DNA reads TGTGCCACCAGTGATCCGGTGGGGGGGACCGGGGAGCTGTTTTTT.

This clone was observed once. This rearrangement joins TRBV29-1 to TRBJ1-2; no clear D gene. Trimming removed 3 bases from V and 6 bases from J, with 5 bases in between. The CDR3 totals 10 residues. Germline CDR1 SQVTM, CDR2 ANQGSEA. CDR3 DNA sequence: TGCAGCGTTGAGCCAGATGGCTACACCTTC. Protein sequence: CSVEPDGYTF.

V usage is TRBV7-9 and J usage is TRBJ2-1; TRBD1 matches 8 bases. This CDR3 has 11 residues. Germline lookup yields CDR1 SEHNR and CDR2 FQNEAQ (reference sequence). Trimming removed 5 bases from V and 15 bases from J; junction bases left unmatched: 6. CDR3 amino acids: CASSPDRVVFF. The CDR3 coding sequence is TGTGCCAGCAGCCCGGACAGGGTCGTGTTCTTC.

This clone was detected a few times. V usage is TRBV18 and J usage is TRBJ2-3, with D perhaps being TRBD1 or TRBD2 (5 bases each). CDR1 and CDR2 (germline): KGHSH, LQKENI. Trimming took off 3 bases at V and 1 base at J, with 8 bases between the two ends. The CDR3 runs to 14 residues. The chain's CDR3 is CASSPGRGTDTQYF. The DNA of the CDR3 is TGTGCCAGCTCACCGGGGCGGGGCACAGATACGCAGTATTTT.

The rearrangement joins TRBV4-3 to TRBJ1-6; D is ambiguous. Germline CDR1 LGHNA, CDR2 YSLEER. Trimming removed 0 bases at V and 5 bases at J, with 8 bases between. The CDR3 contains 15 residues. As DNA, the CDR3 is TGCGCCAGCAGCCAAGAGGGAACGAATAATTCACCCCTCCACTTT. As protein: CASSQEGTNNSPLHF.

The chain has TRBV19 and TRBJ2-1, with D perhaps TRBD1 (6 bases). V lost 6 bases to trimming and J lost 2 bases, with 11 bases between them. The CDR3 loop spans 14 amino acids. The germline gives CDR1 LNHDA, CDR2 SQIVND (reference sequence). The CDR3, as DNA: TGTGCCAGTAGGACTAAGGGGGCCTACAATGAGCAGTTCTTC. It codes for CASRTKGAYNEQFF.

J is TRBJ1-3 and V is TRBV6-5; 9 nucleotides match TRBD1. From germline, CDR1 is MNHEY and CDR2 SVGAGI. The CDR3 has 15 amino acids. V trimming: 5 bases; J trimming: 1 base; junction bases outside the gene matches: 3. CDR3 coding DNA: TGTGCCAGCAGTCAACAGGGGGCTTCTGGAAACACCATATATTTT. This encodes CASSQQGASGNTIYF.

This clone was seen a few times. The rearrangement uses TRBV7-2 and TRBJ1-6, with unresolved D. Looked up from germline, CDR1 is SGHTA and CDR2 is FQGNSA. Trimming left V 0 bases short and J 8 bases short, with 5 bases between. The CDR3 contains 13 residues. In nucleotides, the CDR3 is TGTGCCAGCAGCTTAGCGAGAGATTCACCCCTCCACTTT. It encodes CASSLARDSPLHF.

The V and J genes are TRBV19 and TRBJ2-1; either TRBD1 or TRBD2 may supply D (5 bases each). This CDR3 contains 14 residues. CDR1 LNHDA and CDR2 SQIVND come from the germline V gene (reference sequence). The V end lost 3 bases, the J end lost 5 bases, and 11 bases lay between the germline ends. The DNA for the CDR3 is TGTGCCAGTAGTATGAGGGGTCGGAACAATGAGCAGTTCTTC. Translating gives CASSMRGRNNEQFF. Complete variable domain (other parts from reference TRBV19 and TRBJ2-1): DGGITQSPKYLFRKEGQNVTLSCEQNLNHDAMYWYRQDPGQGLRLIYYSQIVNDFQKGDIAEGYSVSREKKESFPLTVTSAQKNPTAFYLCASSMRGRNNEQFFGPGTRLTVL.

The chain carries TRBV19 and TRBJ1-5; TRBD1 matches at 7 bases. Trimming took 7 bases from V and 2 from J; bases not matched to a gene: 23. The CDR3 is 20 residues long. Germline CDR1 and CDR2: LNHDA and SQIVND (reference sequence). CDR3 sequence reads: CASTTKSLRQGPWGNQPQHF. CDR3 bases: TGTGCCAGTACTACCAAGTCCCTCCGACAGGGCCCTTGGGGCAATCAGCCCCAGCATTTT.